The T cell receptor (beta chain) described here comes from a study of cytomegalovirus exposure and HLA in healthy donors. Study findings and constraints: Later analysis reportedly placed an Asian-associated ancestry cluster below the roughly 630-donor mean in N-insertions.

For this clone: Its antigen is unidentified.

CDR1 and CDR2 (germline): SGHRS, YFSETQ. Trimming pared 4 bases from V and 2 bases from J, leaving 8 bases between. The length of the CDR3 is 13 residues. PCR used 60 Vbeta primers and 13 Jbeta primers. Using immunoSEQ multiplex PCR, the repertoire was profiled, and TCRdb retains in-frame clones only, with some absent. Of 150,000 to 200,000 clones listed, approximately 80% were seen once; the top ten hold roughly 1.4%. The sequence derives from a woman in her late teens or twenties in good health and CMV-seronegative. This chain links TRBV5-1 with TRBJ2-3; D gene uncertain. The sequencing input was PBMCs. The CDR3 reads CASSVLFTDTQYF. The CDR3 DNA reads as TGCGCCAGCAGCGTCCTTTTCACAGATACGCAGTATTTT.